This paragraph reports one T cell receptor (beta chain). Its antigen remains unknown. This CDR3 has 13 residues. Trimming left V 6 bases short and J 11 bases short, with 14 bases between. Germline V gene data show CDR1 as MNHEY and CDR2 as SVGAGI. Only in-frame clones appear in the TCRdb table, and some are missing; sequencing was by immunoSEQ multiplex PCR. There are about 98,000 clones in the sample; over 85% occur only once, and approximately 1% lies in the top ten. This record belongs to a study of cytomegalovirus exposure and HLA in healthy donors. Findings and caveats of the study: The authors listed 180 or so TCR beta chains as cytomegalovirus-associated. The finding came from a later analysis; first-cohort TCR clusters tended to co-occur in the 90 to 150 validation repertoires.

The TCR was taken from a woman aged 18-35 years in good health and CMV-seronegative. The V gene is TRBV6-5, the J gene TRBJ1-6; possibly TRBD1 for D (5 bases). Sequenced material: PBMCs. CDR3 loop: CASSQGAKAPLHF. CDR3 DNA: TGTGCCAGCAGCCAGGGCGCCAAGGCACCCCTCCACTTT.